This TCR beta chain is drawn from a study of T cells in Graves' hyperthyroidism and ophthalmopathy. Overall study findings and caveats: The model's output predicted ophthalmopathy at a median of around 7 months prior to onset.

Researchers amplified the TCR beta CDR3 regions from RNA transcripts. An initial round of RT-PCR targeting the TCR CDR3 relied on the HTBI primer set. TCRdb re-called the multiplex PCR reads with MiXCR, one entry per CDR3 protein. The table shows approximately 400,000 distinct CDR3 sequences, with around 15% occurring only once. A note on this clonotype: As yet, its antigen is unknown.

The CDR3 loop spans 15 amino acids. Germline V gene data show CDR1 as MDHEN and CDR2 as SYDVKM. Trimming removed 3 bases at V and 3 bases at J, with 12 bases between. The chain joins TRBV28 to TRBJ2-1; D is undetermined. The sequence derives from a woman aged 25-40 years with Graves' ophthalmopathy. Source material: blood. The CDR3 DNA sequence: TGTGCCAGCAGTTTTGGGCGGAACATCTACAATGAGCAGTTCTTC. It is translated as CASSFGRNIYNEQFF.